Listed here are 15 T cell receptor beta chains from one sample, sequenced in a study of blood T cell repertoires in COVID-19. Data came from immunoSEQ multiplex PCR; TCRdb stores just in-frame clones and leaves some out. Among about 60,000 clones listed, approximately 82% were seen once. Material: peripheral blood. These receptors were taken from a human donor in a cohort sampled during active COVID-19.

The chain carries TRBV19 and TRBJ2-3; 8 bases match TRBD1. With V trimmed by 5 bases and J by 0 bases, 10 bases remained unmatched. Germline V lookup: CDR1 LNHDA, CDR2 SQIVND (reference sequence). The CDR3 extends over 17 amino acids. The CDR3 sequence: CASSLHAGTGSTDTQYF. The CDR3 region has the DNA TGTGCCAGTAGTTTACACGCCGGGACAGGAAGCACAGATACGCAGTATTTT. Looking up the rest from reference TRBV19 and TRBJ2-3 gives the full variable domain: DGGITQSPKYLFRKEGQNVTLSCEQNLNHDAMYWYRQDPGQGLRLIYYSQIVNDFQKGDIAEGYSVSREKKESFPLTVTSAQKNPTAFYLCASSLHAGTGSTDTQYFGPGTRLTVL.

The chain employs TRBV7-9 and TRBJ2-1; TRBD2 matches at 11 bases. The CDR3 extends over 16 amino acids. Trimming cost V 1 base and J 6 bases; bases outside gene matches: 5. Germline-derived CDR1 and CDR2 are SEHNR and FQNEAQ (reference sequence). This chain's CDR3 is CASSLGIAGGPNEQFF. CDR3 nucleotides: TGTGCCAGCAGCTTAGGCATAGCGGGAGGGCCCAATGAGCAGTTCTTC.

V and J are TRBV6-6 and TRBJ2-1; D is ambiguous. The germline CDR1 and CDR2 sequences are MNHNY and SVGAGI (reference sequence). Between the trimmed V and J ends, which lost 6 bases and 10 bases, there was a span of 16 bases. The CDR3 has 13 amino acids. The CDR3 DNA reads TGTGCCAGCAGACCCCCTAACCCTCTGGAGCAGTTCTTC. Its protein is CASRPPNPLEQFF.

The rearrangement uses TRBV7-9 and TRBJ1-5; possible D gene TRBD1, 6 bases. The CDR3 length is 13 residues. V lost 6 bases and J lost 7, with 13 bases in between. CDR1 SEHNR and CDR2 FQNEAQ come from the germline V gene (reference sequence). CDR3 nucleotide sequence: TGTGCCAGCAGTCCCATAGGGGGACAGCCCCAGCATTTT. Its translation is CASSPIGGQPQHF.

The count of this clone is one. The chain couples TRBV6-5 to TRBJ1-5; TRBD1 matches at 10 bases. CDR1 MNHEY and CDR2 SVGAGI come from the germline V gene. The CDR3 totals 15 residues. The V gene end was trimmed by 6 bases and the J gene end by 3 bases; junction bases not matched to a gene: 5. The CDR3 sequence is CASRRDRGFNQPQHF. In nucleotides, the CDR3 is TGTGCCAGCAGACGGGACAGGGGTTTCAATCAGCCCCAGCATTTT.

The V call is TRBV7-9, the J call TRBJ2-1; TRBD2 aligns across 13 bases. The CDR3 loop spans 14 amino acids. V lost 5 bases, J lost 8 bases, and 3 bases stayed unmatched. Germline V gene lookup returns CDR1 SEHNR and CDR2 FQNEAQ (reference sequence). The CDR3 reads CASSPGLAGDEQFF. CDR3 DNA sequence: TGTGCCAGCAGCCCCGGACTAGCGGGGGATGAGCAGTTCTTC. The whole variable domain, filled in from reference TRBV7-9 and TRBJ2-1, reads DTGVSQNPRHKITKRGQNVTFRCDPISEHNRLYWYRQTLGQGPEFLTYFQNEAQLEKSRLLSDRFSAERPKGSFSTLEIQRTEQGDSAMYLCASSPGLAGDEQFFGPGTRLTVL.

The chain combines TRBV3-1 (or the pseudogene TRBV3-2) with TRBJ2-1; no clear D. The V gene's germline CDR1 is LGHDT and CDR2 YNNKEL (reference sequence). CDR3 length: 14 residues. V shed 3 bases and J shed 0 bases, with 6 bases lying between them. The CDR3 here is CASSQRSSYNEQFF. The CDR3 nucleotides are TGTGCCAGCAGCCAGCGGAGCTCCTACAATGAGCAGTTCTTC.

This clone was seen once. CDR3 nucleotide sequence: TGTGCCAGCAGCCTATTGACAGGGCGAGACGGGGAGCTGTTTTTT. This gives the protein CASSLLTGRDGELFF. The rearrangement uses TRBV11-2 and TRBJ2-2; TRBD1 aligns across 7 bases. In germline, CDR1 is SGHAT, CDR2 FQNNGV. Trimming cost V 5 bases and J 7 bases; bases outside gene matches: 10. This CDR3 has 15 residues.

This clone was recorded once. V gene TRBV6-5 combines with J gene TRBJ2-3, with D perhaps matching TRBD2 (6 bases). Germline CDR1 reads MNHEY; CDR2 reads SVGAGI. The CDR3 sequence is 16 residues long. V shed 2 bases and J shed 6 bases, with 18 bases lying between them. In DNA, the CDR3 is TGTGCCAGCAGTTACCGATTGCCCAGTGGGAGGGATACGCAGTATTTT. Translation: CASSYRLPSGRDTQYF.

V usage is TRBV5-4 and J usage is TRBJ1-4; D is ambiguous. CDR1 is SGHNT, CDR2 YYREEE, per germline (reference sequence). The CDR3 is 16 amino acids. Trimming left V 2 bases short and J 5 bases short, with 16 bases between. As DNA, the CDR3 is TGTGCCAGCAGCTTCGAACCCGGGGAGTTAAATGAAAAACTGTTTTTT. It encodes CASSFEPGELNEKLFF.

The chain has TRBV20-1 and TRBJ1-2; 8 positions agree with TRBD1. The CDR3 is 14 residues long. Trimming took 4 bases from V and 8 from J; bases not matched to a gene: 12. Germline lookup yields CDR1 DFQATT and CDR2 SNEGSKA (reference sequence). This chain's CDR3 is CSATDRDRFGGYTF. The CDR3 coding sequence is TGCAGTGCTACTGACCGGGACAGGTTTGGAGGCTACACCTTC.

The V call is TRBV4-1, the J call TRBJ1-5, with TRBD1 matching over 7 bases. Trimming cost V 3 bases and J 4 bases; bases outside gene matches: 6. Germline V gives CDR1 MGHRA, CDR2 YSYEKL. This CDR3 is 15 amino acids long. The CDR3 reads CASSQGIQGNQPQHF. CDR3 sequence (DNA): TGCGCCAGCAGCCAGGGTATACAGGGGAATCAGCCCCAGCATTTT.

The chain couples TRBV10-3 to TRBJ2-1, with D hard to call. CDR3 length: 18 residues. The germline gives CDR1 ENHRY, CDR2 SYGVKD. The germline V and J ends were trimmed by 3 bases and 0 bases, with 18 bases remaining between them. The CDR3 sequence: CAISDLVGGLSSYNEQFF. The DNA of the CDR3 is TGTGCCATCAGTGATTTAGTCGGCGGCCTGAGCTCCTACAATGAGCAGTTCTTC.

This chain links TRBV11-2 with TRBJ2-1, with 7 bases aligning to TRBD1. The CDR3 length is 15 residues. CDR1 is SGHAT, CDR2 FQNNGV, per germline. The V gene end was trimmed by 4 bases and the J gene end by 3 bases; junction bases not matched to a gene: 6. The CDR3 loop is CASSSRTGIYNEQFF. CDR3 DNA: TGTGCCAGCAGCTCAAGGACAGGAATCTACAATGAGCAGTTCTTC.

V gene TRBV2 combines with J gene TRBJ2-1; perhaps TRBD2 as D (6 bases). CDR3 size: 16 residues. Germline loops: CDR1 SNHLY, CDR2 FYNNEI. V was trimmed by 5 bases and J by 0 bases, leaving 14 bases between them. The chain's CDR3 is CASSHIAASSYNEQFF. For the CDR3, the DNA is TGTGCCAGCAGTCATATAGCGGCGAGCTCCTACAATGAGCAGTTCTTC.